The rows below give T cell receptor beta chains drawn from one sample of a study of T cell responses to AZD1222 COVID-19 vaccine. TCRdb's table, derived via immunoSEQ multiplex PCR, lists solely in-frame clones and lacks some. The repertoire has fewer than 120,000 clones, about 85% of them found once; the top ten carry 3.2%. Source: peripheral blood, taken on day 0 of AZD1222 vaccination. These receptors were obtained from an adult in good health. Each CDR3 is given with its conserved first and last residue. The D gene is left open where the match is weak. Not every row has a clone size; where given, it reads once, few, many or a size class.

V gene,J gene,clone size,D gene,CDR3 DNA,CDR3 protein
TRBV28,TRBJ2-5,NA,TRBD2,TGTGCCAGCAGTCCCCGACTAGCGAGGAGAAGAGAGACCCAGTACTTC,CASSPRLARRRETQYF
TRBV19,TRBJ2-7,NA,TRBD1,TGTGCCAGTAGACTCCACCGGGACAGGGGGGACGAGCAGTACTTC,CASRLHRDRGDEQYF
TRBV5-1,TRBJ2-7,few,NA,TGCGCCAGCAGCTTGGAAGTCGAGCAGTACTTC,CASSLEVEQYF
TRBV19,TRBJ2-1,NA,NA,TGTGCCAGTAGTATGGGATCCCCTAATGAGCAGTTCTTC,CASSMGSPNEQFF
TRBV5-1,TRBJ1-1,NA,NA,TGCGCCAGCAGCTCCGCCGGGACAACCGAAGCTTTCTTT,CASSSAGTTEAFF
TRBV30,TRBJ1-1,NA,NA,TGTGCCTGGATTCGAGACCTCGGCAGGGATGGTATGAACACTGAAGCTTTCTTT,CAWIRDLGRDGMNTEAFF
TRBV6-6,TRBJ2-2,NA,TRBD1,TGTGCCAGCAGTCCCGGGACAGGGGATGTTCTGAACACCGGGGAGCTGTTTTTT,CASSPGTGDVLNTGELFF
TRBV19,TRBJ2-2,NA,NA,TGTGCCAGTAGTAATCGGTGGGGGCAGGGCGGGGAGCTGTTTTTT,CASSNRWGQGGELFF
TRBV18,TRBJ1-5,NA,NA,TGTGCCAGCTCAGAGGTTGGCAATCAGCCCCAGCATTTT,CASSEVGNQPQHF
TRBV27,TRBJ2-2,NA,TRBD1,TGTGCCAGCAGTTACACAGGGGGCATGGTTGTCGGGGAGCTGTTTTTT,CASSYTGGMVVGELFF
TRBV5-6,TRBJ2-7,NA,NA,TGTGCCAGCAGCTTGACTGAGTACGAGCAGTACTTC,CASSLTEYEQYF
TRBV7-2,TRBJ1-2,NA,TRBD1,TGTGCCAGCAGCTTAGAGGGGACAGGGGGACATGGCTACACCTTC,CASSLEGTGGHGYTF
TRBV18,TRBJ2-3,NA,NA,TGTGCCAGCTCACCACCTAACGAGGGTACAGATACGCAGTATTTT,CASSPPNEGTDTQYF
TRBV11-1,TRBJ2-7,NA,TRBD2,TGTGCCAGCAGCATGACTAGCGGTGTAACCTACGAGCAGTACTTC,CASSMTSGVTYEQYF
TRBV6-5,TRBJ2-7,NA,NA,TGTGCCAGCACTCTCCCCCGGGGGACATCTTACGAGCAGTACTTC,CASTLPRGTSYEQYF
TRBV28,TRBJ2-3,NA,NA,TGTGCCAGCAGGCGAAACCAAGCGGGTACGTTAACGCAGTATTTT,CASRRNQAGTLTQYF
TRBV11-2,TRBJ1-1,NA,TRBD1,TGTGCCAGCAGCCGGGGACAGATGAACACTGAAGCTTTCTTT,CASSRGQMNTEAFF
TRBV25-1,TRBJ2-2,many,TRBD2,TGTGCCAGCAGTGACCCCTTAGCGGGGGACACCGGGGAGCTGTTTTTT,CASSDPLAGDTGELFF
TRBV5-1,TRBJ2-2,NA,NA,TGCGCCAGCAGCTTGGAACAGGGGACTAACGCCGGGGAGCTGTTTTTT,CASSLEQGTNAGELFF
TRBV4-1,TRBJ2-3,NA,TRBD2,TGCGCCAGCAGCCGGGCGGGAGGAGACACAGATACGCAGTATTTT,CASSRAGGDTDTQYF
TRBV3-1/TRBV3-2,TRBJ2-2,once,NA,TGTGCCAGCAGCCACGGTACCGGGGAGCTGTTTTTT,CASSHGTGELFF
TRBV28,TRBJ2-2,NA,NA,TGTGCCAGCAGCAGAACTAGTGTGTACACCGGGGAGCTGTTTTTT,CASSRTSVYTGELFF
TRBV29-1,TRBJ2-1,NA,TRBD2,TGCAGCGTTGAAGTCAAAAGCGGGAATTACAATGAGCAGTTCTTC,CSVEVKSGNYNEQFF
TRBV3-1/TRBV3-2,TRBJ2-5,NA,TRBD2,TGTGCCAGCAGCCAGGGACTAGCGGGCGCCCAAGAGACCCAGTACTTC,CASSQGLAGAQETQYF
TRBV5-4,TRBJ2-5,NA,NA,TGTGCCAGCAGCTTGGCACAGACTCAAGAGACCCAGTACTTC,CASSLAQTQETQYF
TRBV24-1,TRBJ2-7,once,NA,TGTGCCACCAGTGATCCGGGCGGCTCCTACGAGCAGTACTTC,CATSDPGGSYEQYF
TRBV19,TRBJ1-1,few,TRBD1,TGTGCCAGTAGTATAGGACAGGGAAACACTGAAGCTTTCTTT,CASSIGQGNTEAFF
TRBV20-1,TRBJ2-1,NA,TRBD1,TGCAGTGCTAGTTTTTCCAGGGGGCGAGACAATGAGCAGTTCTTC,CSASFSRGRDNEQFF
TRBV5-1,TRBJ1-2,NA,NA,TGCGCCAGCAGCTTGGCTGGGGGCGAGGGCTACACCTTC,CASSLAGGEGYTF
TRBV11-3,TRBJ1-1,NA,NA,TGTGCCAGCAGCTTAGATCCCGTCAGTGAAGCTTTCTTT,CASSLDPVSEAFF
TRBV18,TRBJ2-6,NA,TRBD1,TGTGCCAGCTCACCACCGTCTAAGGGGGCTGGTGGGGCCAACGTCCTGACTTTC,CASSPPSKGAGGANVLTF
TRBV6-5,TRBJ1-6,NA,NA,TGTGCCAGCAGTTCCATCGACATGTTTGGAAATTCACCCCTCCACTTT,CASSSIDMFGNSPLHF
TRBV27,TRBJ1-5,NA,NA,TGTGCCACCAGGAGGAGCCATAGCAATCAGCCCCAGCATTTT,CATRRSHSNQPQHF
TRBV5-1,TRBJ1-2,NA,NA,TGCGCCAGCAGCTTAACGGGCATCGAAGGCGGCTACACCTTC,CASSLTGIEGGYTF
TRBV5-1,TRBJ1-4,NA,NA,TGCGCCAGCAGCTTGGCCGGGGAGAATGAAAAACTGTTTTTT,CASSLAGENEKLFF
TRBV28,TRBJ2-2,once,NA,TGTGCCAGCAGTCCTAGTGGGTCCGGCGACACCGGGGAGCTGTTTTTT,CASSPSGSGDTGELFF
TRBV7-2,TRBJ1-2,NA,NA,TGTGCCAGCAGCTTCACCCCCACAGGGAAGGGCTATGGCTACACCTTC,CASSFTPTGKGYGYTF
TRBV11-2,TRBJ1-5,NA,NA,TGTGCCAGCAGCCCTGACAGGTACAATCAGCCCCAGCATTTT,CASSPDRYNQPQHF
TRBV6-4,TRBJ2-1,once,TRBD2,TGTGCCAGCAGTGACTCTTTCTCTGTTGGGCGGGAGAAGAAGGATGAGCAGTTCTTC,CASSDSFSVGREKKDEQFF
TRBV3-1/TRBV3-2,TRBJ2-7,NA,NA,TGTGCCAGCAGCCAAGGCCGGGACATCTCCTACGAGCAGTACTTC,CASSQGRDISYEQYF
TRBV6-5,TRBJ1-5,NA,NA,TGTGCCAGCAGTTCCCGTCCTGGGGGTCAGCCCCAGCATTTT,CASSSRPGGQPQHF
TRBV7-2,TRBJ2-1,NA,NA,TGTGCCAGCAGCTTATGGAGGGAGGTTTACAATGAGCAGTTCTTC,CASSLWREVYNEQFF
TRBV7-3,TRBJ2-3,few,NA,TGTGCCAGCAGCTTATCTGGGATCTCAGGTATCACAACAGATACGCAGTATTTT,CASSLSGISGITTDTQYF
TRBV15,TRBJ1-5,NA,NA,TGTGCCACCAGCAGCGGTGCAGGCGATCAGCCCCAGCATTTT,CATSSGAGDQPQHF
TRBV9,TRBJ2-2,NA,NA,TGTGCCAGCAGCACCTCCTCCCCCGGGGAGCTGTTTTTT,CASSTSSPGELFF
TRBV19,TRBJ1-6,NA,TRBD1,TGTGCCAGTAGTAGGGTCGGAGACAGGGGGAATTCACCCCTCCACTTT,CASSRVGDRGNSPLHF
TRBV6-1,TRBJ2-3,NA,TRBD2,TGTGCCAGCAGTGAAGTCGGCGGGGGGGCAGGAGATACGCAGTATTTT,CASSEVGGGAGDTQYF
TRBV6-4,TRBJ1-6,NA,NA,TGTGCCAGCAGTGATCCGGGAAACTGCAGCCCGTATAATTCACCCCTCCACTTT,CASSDPGNCSPYNSPLHF
TRBV6-2/TRBV6-3,TRBJ1-2,NA,NA,TGTGCCAGCAGTTACGCCGCCTCAGGGACGGGCTACACCTTC,CASSYAASGTGYTF
TRBV6-1,TRBJ2-7,NA,TRBD2,TGTGCCAGCAGTGTCGGGATGCTAGCGGCCGCCTCCTACGAGCAGTACTTC,CASSVGMLAAASYEQYF
TRBV19,TRBJ2-7,once,NA,TGTGCCAGTATCACGACAGAAGAACCCTACGAGCAGTACTTC,CASITTEEPYEQYF
TRBV5-8,TRBJ1-2,NA,NA,TGTGCCAGCAGCAGGCAACAGCCCACTAACTATGGCTACACCTTC,CASSRQQPTNYGYTF
TRBV6-2/TRBV6-3,TRBJ2-1,NA,TRBD1,TGTGCCAGCAGTTACTCTGGGACAGCCTACAATGAGCAGTTCTTC,CASSYSGTAYNEQFF